This TCR beta chain was recovered during a study of cytomegalovirus exposure and HLA in healthy donors. About the study: It was reported in a later analysis that the same platform had been used for the approximately 120 validation repertoires as for the 550 to 750 first-cohort repertoires. Study conclusions and caveats: Most TCR sequences showed up rarely, but some public TCRs showed up in many donors. Among TCR beta chains, those listed as cytomegalovirus-associated numbered about 160.

Here immunoSEQ multiplex PCR was the method, and the copy in TCRdb shows in-frame clones only, minus some. The data show 150,000 or so clones, 70% to 90% seen once. Concerning this clone: The antigen is not known.

With 6 bases clipped from V and 2 bases from J, the junction kept 14 bases outside the gene matches. The CDR3 is 19 residues long. Per germline, CDR1 LNHDA and CDR2 SQIVND (reference sequence). These donors were members of the roughly 110-subject validation cohort, a group separate from the roughly 670-subject first cohort. The chain combines TRBV19 with TRBJ2-6; 9 bases are a match to TRBD1. This sequence was found in a man aged 25-45 years in good health and CMV-seropositive. The sample comprised PBMCs. The CDR3: CASSIRTGTGRTGANVLTF. CDR3 nucleotide sequence: TGTGCCAGTAGCATAAGAACCGGGACAGGGAGAACTGGGGCCAACGTCCTGACTTTC.